These T cell receptor beta chains were read from a single sample in a study of shared clonotypes between healthy human individuals. Assay used: immunoSEQ multiplex PCR; TCRdb lists only in-frame clones, some missing. The sample lists 650,000 to 750,000 clones; roughly 78% were seen once. The sequencing sample was made of memory CD4+ T cells sorted from blood. These receptors all stem from a woman aged 30 to 39 in good health. CDR3s include the opening cysteine and the closing phenylalanine or tryptophan. D genes are given only for firm matches. Not all rows give a size; the values are once, few, many and, for expanded clones, a class.

J	V	size	D	DNA	CDR3
TRBJ1-1	TRBV30	NA	TRBD1	TGTGCCTGGAAGAACAGGGGCTACACTGAAGCTTTCTTT	CAWKNRGYTEAFF
TRBJ2-2	TRBV6-5	NA	NA	TGTGCCAGCAGTTGGGGGAGGTTCGGCACCGGGGAGCTGTTTTTT	CASSWGRFGTGELFF
TRBJ1-4	TRBV4-1	once	NA	TGCGCCAGCAGCCAAGTCCCCGAGACAGAACTGTTTTTT	CASSQVPETELFF
TRBJ1-5	TRBV27	NA	NA	TGTGCCAGCAGTGTGAACCAGGGGCTCGGGGTAAGCAATCAGCCCCAGCATTTT	CASSVNQGLGVSNQPQHF
TRBJ1-4	TRBV19	NA	NA	TGTGCCACCTCGGGGCAAATTAATGAAAAACTGTTTTTT	CATSGQINEKLFF
TRBJ2-6	TRBV4-1	NA	NA	TGCGCCAGCAGCCTATCCTCTGGGGCCAACGTCCTGACTTTC	CASSLSSGANVLTF
TRBJ1-1	TRBV25-1	NA	TRBD1	TGTGCCAGCAGTGAACCAGGGGGGGTAGGGGCGGATACTGAAGCTTTCTTT	CASSEPGGVGADTEAFF
TRBJ1-1	TRBV6-5	NA	NA	TGTGCCAGCAGTCAACAGGGTGGGGGGGCTGAAGCTTTCTTT	CASSQQGGGAEAFF
TRBJ1-2	TRBV6-4	NA	TRBD1	TGTGCCAGCAGCTCGACAGGGTTCAGCGATGGCTACACCTTC	CASSSTGFSDGYTF
TRBJ2-5	TRBV7-2	few	NA	TGTGCCAGCAGCTCTTTAAGGGGCGGACGACAAGAGACCCAGTACTTC	CASSSLRGGRQETQYF
TRBJ2-7	TRBV4-1	NA	TRBD2	TGCGCCAGCAGCCAGATAAGTCGGGTTAGCGGGAGTAACGAGCAGTACTTC	CASSQISRVSGSNEQYF
TRBJ1-1	TRBV7-9	NA	NA	TGTGCCAGCAGCTTAGGGAACGGGGGCGGTAGATCCACTGAAGCTTTCTTT	CASSLGNGGGRSTEAFF
TRBJ2-7	TRBV4-1	few	TRBD2	TGCGCCAGCAGCCAAGTCCCCAGGGCTAGCGGGAGTTACGAGCAGTACTTC	CASSQVPRASGSYEQYF
TRBJ2-2	TRBV30	NA	NA	TGTGCCTGGAGCGGGGGACAGAACACCGGGGAGCTGTTTTTT	CAWSGGQNTGELFF
TRBJ2-2	TRBV5-1	NA	TRBD1	TGCGCCGGAAGGACAGGAGCGAACACCGGGGAGCTGTTTTTT	CAGRTGANTGELFF
TRBJ2-7	TRBV4-2	NA	NA	TGTGCCAGCAGCCAAGATCTGGAGTACGAGCAGTACTTC	CASSQDLEYEQYF
TRBJ2-4	TRBV5-5	NA	TRBD1	TGTGCCAGCAGCTTATGGGGACAGGGAAACATTCAGTACTTC	CASSLWGQGNIQYF
TRBJ2-1	TRBV28	NA	TRBD2	TGTGCCAGCAGTTTGAGCGGGAAACTTGGCAATGAGCAGTTCTTC	CASSLSGKLGNEQFF
TRBJ2-1	TRBV11-2	once	TRBD2	TGTGCCAGCAGCCCAATAAGTATTTTAGCGGGAACTGAGCAGTTCTTC	CASSPISILAGTEQFF
TRBJ2-1	TRBV27	NA	TRBD1	TGTGCCAGCATACTTCGGACAGGGGGCATGAATGAGCAGTTCTTC	CASILRTGGMNEQFF
TRBJ1-1	TRBV2	few	TRBD1	TGTGCCAGCACTTACAGGGGGCTACCACTGAACACTGAAGCTTTCTTT	CASTYRGLPLNTEAFF
TRBJ1-2	TRBV28	NA	NA	TGTGCCAGCAGTTTTGCGCAGGGAAACTATGGCTACACCTTC	CASSFAQGNYGYTF
TRBJ1-5	TRBV19	NA	NA	TGTGCCAGTAGAGTGCAGTCTCCAGGTCAGCCCCAGCATTTT	CASRVQSPGQPQHF
TRBJ1-1	TRBV5-1	NA	NA	TGCGCCAGCCGCGGCCTACGGATGAACACTGAAGCTTTCTTT	CASRGLRMNTEAFF
TRBJ2-2	TRBV5-5	NA	NA	TGTGCCAGCAGCCAAACAGGGGAGGCCGGGGAGCTGTTTTTT	CASSQTGEAGELFF
TRBJ1-1	TRBV25-1	NA	NA	TGTGCCAGCAGTGCCCAAAGTTTGGACAGTAAGGCCTACACTGAAGCTTTCTTT	CASSAQSLDSKAYTEAFF
TRBJ2-2	TRBV7-3	NA	TRBD1	TGTGCCAGCAGCTTGGACAGGGGCGCGTCCGAGCTGTTTTTT	CASSLDRGASELFF
TRBJ2-2	TRBV7-3	few	NA	TGTGCCAGCAGCCGATATACCGGGGAGCTGTTTTTT	CASSRYTGELFF
TRBJ2-7	TRBV5-1	NA	NA	TGCGCCAGCAGCTTGGACGGTAGCTCCTACGAGCAGTACTTC	CASSLDGSSYEQYF
TRBJ1-2	TRBV10-2	NA	TRBD1	TGCGCCAGCAGGGACAGGGGGCCAGGCTATGGCTACACCTTC	CASRDRGPGYGYTF
TRBJ2-1	TRBV7-2	once	TRBD2	TGTGCCAGCAGCTCGGGACTAGCGGAAAGAAATGAGCAGTTCTTC	CASSSGLAERNEQFF
TRBJ2-7	TRBV6-1	NA	NA	TGTGCCAGCTCTAGGCTAAGGAATTACGAGCAGTACTTC	CASSRLRNYEQYF
TRBJ2-7	TRBV4-1	NA	TRBD2	TGCGCCAGCAGCCGGGGGGGACTAGCGGATTCCTACGAGCAGTACTTC	CASSRGGLADSYEQYF
TRBJ2-1	TRBV25-1	NA	NA	TGTGCCAGCAGTGACCCGTCCTCCGACAGATTCTCCTACAATGAGCAGTTCTTC	CASSDPSSDRFSYNEQFF
TRBJ1-5	TRBV7-6	NA	NA	TGTGCCAGCAGTTCCGACAGTAATCAGCCCCAGCATTTT	CASSSDSNQPQHF
TRBJ1-3	TRBV5-1	few	TRBD1	TGCGCCAGCAGCATAGGACAGGCCATAACGGGAAACACCATATATTTT	CASSIGQAITGNTIYF
TRBJ2-1	TRBV6-5	few	NA	TGTGCCAGCAGCCTACCGGGGGGCGGGAACAATGAGCAGTTCTTC	CASSLPGGGNNEQFF
TRBJ2-7	TRBV2	few	TRBD1	TGTGCCAGCACGCGGACAGGGGGCGACGAGCAGTACTTC	CASTRTGGDEQYF
TRBJ1-1	TRBV9	NA	TRBD1	TGTGCCAGCAGCCCAAGGACAGGGGACACTGAAGCTTTCTTT	CASSPRTGDTEAFF
TRBJ2-5	TRBV10-1	NA	TRBD2	TGCGCCAGCAGTGAGTCAACGGGAGGGCGTTGGGAGACCCAGTACTTC	CASSESTGGRWETQYF
TRBJ2-1	TRBV28	NA	TRBD2	TGTGCCAGCAGTTTATCAGTAGCGGGAGGCCACAATGAGCAGTTCTTC	CASSLSVAGGHNEQFF
TRBJ1-3	TRBV5-6	few	TRBD1	TGTGCCAGCAGCACATACCGGACAGGTAAATCGGCTGGAAACACCATATATTTT	CASSTYRTGKSAGNTIYF
TRBJ1-5	TRBV21-1	few	NA	TGTGCCAGCAGCAAAGGGGGACATCCCGGATCTAGTGTTAATCAGCCCCAGCATTTT	CASSKGGHPGSSVNQPQHF
TRBJ2-1	TRBV19	NA	TRBD2	TGTGCCAGTAGTGACCATAGCGGGAGGATTAATGAGCAGTTCTTC	CASSDHSGRINEQFF
TRBJ2-3	TRBV11-3	NA	NA	TGTGCCAGCAGCTTAGAACCAGGGGATACGCAGTATTTT	CASSLEPGDTQYF
TRBJ2-7	TRBV6-5	NA	NA	TGTGCCAGCAGTTACTCGAAACAGGGAGGCTCCTACGAGCAGTACTTC	CASSYSKQGGSYEQYF
TRBJ1-6	TRBV30	NA	NA	TGTGCCTGGAGGTATATAATAGACTCACCCCTCCACTTT	CAWRYIIDSPLHF
TRBJ2-4	TRBV11-2	NA	NA	TGTGCCAGCAGCCCGACAGGGAGGATCATTCAGTACTTC	CASSPTGRIIQYF
TRBJ2-5	TRBV2	NA	NA	TGTGCCAGCAGTCGCGACAGGCAAGAGACCCAGTACTTC	CASSRDRQETQYF
TRBJ2-7	TRBV6-1	once	NA	TGTGCCAGCAGTGAACTAGCTTTTTATGAGCAGTACTTC	CASSELAFYEQYF
TRBJ1-3	TRBV27	NA	NA	TGTGCCAGCAGTTTTGACGCTGGAAACACCATATATTTT	CASSFDAGNTIYF
TRBJ1-2	TRBV30	NA	NA	TGTGCCTGGAGGGTAAAAACAGGGTTAGCTAACTATGGCTACACCTTC	CAWRVKTGLANYGYTF
TRBJ1-2	TRBV2	NA	NA	TGTGCCAGCAGTTCTCAGACTACTAACTATGGCTACACCTTC	CASSSQTTNYGYTF